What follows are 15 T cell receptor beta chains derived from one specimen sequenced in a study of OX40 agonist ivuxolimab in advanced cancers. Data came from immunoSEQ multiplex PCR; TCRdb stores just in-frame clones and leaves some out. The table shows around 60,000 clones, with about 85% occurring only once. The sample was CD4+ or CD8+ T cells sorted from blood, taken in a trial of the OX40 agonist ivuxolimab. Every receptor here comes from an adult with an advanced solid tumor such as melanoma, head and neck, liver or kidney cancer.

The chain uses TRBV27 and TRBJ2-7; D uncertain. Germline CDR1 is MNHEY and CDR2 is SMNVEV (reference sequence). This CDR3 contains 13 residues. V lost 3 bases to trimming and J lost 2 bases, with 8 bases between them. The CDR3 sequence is CASSLNGAYEQYF. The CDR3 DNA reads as TGTGCCAGCAGTTTGAACGGAGCCTACGAGCAGTACTTC.

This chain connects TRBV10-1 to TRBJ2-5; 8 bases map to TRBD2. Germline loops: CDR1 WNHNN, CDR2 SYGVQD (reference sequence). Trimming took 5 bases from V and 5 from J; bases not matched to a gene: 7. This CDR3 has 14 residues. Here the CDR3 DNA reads TGCGCCAGCAGTCAAAGCGGGAGTCAGGAGACCCAGTACTTC. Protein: CASSQSGSQETQYF.

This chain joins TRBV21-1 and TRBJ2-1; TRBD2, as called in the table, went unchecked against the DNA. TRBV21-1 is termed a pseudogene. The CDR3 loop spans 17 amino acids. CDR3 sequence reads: CASSSSGGASSYNEQFF. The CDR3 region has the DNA TGTGCCAGCTCCAGTTCTGGGGGGGCCAGCTCCTACAATGAGCAGTTCTTC.

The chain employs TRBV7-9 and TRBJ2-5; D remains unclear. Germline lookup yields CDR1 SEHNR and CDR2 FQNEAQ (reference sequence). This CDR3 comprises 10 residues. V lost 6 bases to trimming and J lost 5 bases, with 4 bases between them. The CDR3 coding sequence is TGTGCCAGCAGTGGGGAGACCCAGTACTTC. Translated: CASSGETQYF.

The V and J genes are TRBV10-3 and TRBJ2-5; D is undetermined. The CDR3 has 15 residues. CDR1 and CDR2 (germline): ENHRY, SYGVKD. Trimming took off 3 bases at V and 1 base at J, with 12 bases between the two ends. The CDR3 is CAISDLVGPQETQYF. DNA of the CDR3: TGTGCCATCAGTGACTTAGTTGGGCCCCAAGAGACCCAGTACTTC.

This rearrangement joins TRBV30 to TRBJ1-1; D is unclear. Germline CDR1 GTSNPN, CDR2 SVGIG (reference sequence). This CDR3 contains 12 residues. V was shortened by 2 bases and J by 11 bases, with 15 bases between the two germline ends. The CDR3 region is CAWSPVRAAAFF. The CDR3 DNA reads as TGTGCCTGGAGTCCCGTAAGGGCAGCGGCTTTCTTT.

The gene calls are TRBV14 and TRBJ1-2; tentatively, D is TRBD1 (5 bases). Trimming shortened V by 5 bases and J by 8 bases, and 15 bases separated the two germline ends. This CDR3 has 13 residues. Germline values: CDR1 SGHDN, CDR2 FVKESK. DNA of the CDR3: TGTGCCAGCAGCAAGGGACGCCAAGGGGGCTACACCTTC. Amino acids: CASSKGRQGGYTF.

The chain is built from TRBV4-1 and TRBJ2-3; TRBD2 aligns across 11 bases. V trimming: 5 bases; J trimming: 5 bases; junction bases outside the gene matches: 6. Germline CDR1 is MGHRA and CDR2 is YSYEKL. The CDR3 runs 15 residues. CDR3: CASSTSGRREDTQYF. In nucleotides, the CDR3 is TGCGCCAGCAGCACTAGCGGGAGACGGGAAGATACGCAGTATTTT.

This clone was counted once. The DNA of the CDR3 is TGTGCCAGCTCGACCGAGGACAGCCCGTCCTTGGGAAACACCATATATTTT. Its translation: CASSTEDSPSLGNTIYF. The chain couples TRBV7-9 to TRBJ1-3; D may be TRBD1 (6 bases). The CDR3 contains 17 residues. V lost 8 bases and J lost 4, with 24 bases in between. Germline lookup yields CDR1 SEHNR and CDR2 FQNEAQ (reference sequence).

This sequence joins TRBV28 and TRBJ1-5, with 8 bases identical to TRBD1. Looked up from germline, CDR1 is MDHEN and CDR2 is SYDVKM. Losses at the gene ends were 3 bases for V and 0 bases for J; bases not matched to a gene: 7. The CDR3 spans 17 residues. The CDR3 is CASSFAGGAYSNQPQHF. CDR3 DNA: TGTGCCAGCAGTTTTGCAGGGGGCGCCTATAGCAATCAGCCCCAGCATTTT. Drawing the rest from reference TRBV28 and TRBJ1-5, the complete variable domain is DVKVTQSSRYLVKRTGEKVFLECVQDMDHENMFWYRQDPGLGLRLIYFSYDVKMKEKGDIPEGYSVSREKKERFSLILESASTNQTSMYLCASSFAGGAYSNQPQHFGDGTRLSIL.

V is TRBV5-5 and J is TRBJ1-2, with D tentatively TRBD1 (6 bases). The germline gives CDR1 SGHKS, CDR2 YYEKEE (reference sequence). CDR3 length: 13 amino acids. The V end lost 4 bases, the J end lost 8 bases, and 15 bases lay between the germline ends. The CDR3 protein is CASSLGGASGYTF. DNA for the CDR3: TGTGCCAGCAGCCTTGGGGGGGCTTCGGGCTACACCTTC.

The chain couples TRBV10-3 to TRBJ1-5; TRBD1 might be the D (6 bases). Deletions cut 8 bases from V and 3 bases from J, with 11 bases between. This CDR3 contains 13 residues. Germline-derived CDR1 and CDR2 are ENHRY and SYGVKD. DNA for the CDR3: TGTGCCATCGCCAGGGACAACAATCAGCCCCAGCATTTT. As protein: CAIARDNNQPQHF.

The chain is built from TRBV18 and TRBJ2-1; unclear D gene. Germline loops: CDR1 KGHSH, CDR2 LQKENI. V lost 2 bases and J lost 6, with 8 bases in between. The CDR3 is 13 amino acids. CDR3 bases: TGTGCCAGCTCACCAGGGCAGAGCAATGAGCAGTTCTTC. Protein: CASSPGQSNEQFF.

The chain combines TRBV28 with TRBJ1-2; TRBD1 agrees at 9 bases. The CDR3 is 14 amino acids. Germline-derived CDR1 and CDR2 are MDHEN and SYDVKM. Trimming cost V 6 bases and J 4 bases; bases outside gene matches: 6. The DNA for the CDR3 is TGTGCCAGCAGCAGGGGACAGGGAGGCTATGGCTACACCTTC. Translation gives CASSRGQGGYGYTF.

DNA for the CDR3: TGTGCCTTGGAGATCAGGGGATCCTACGAGCAGTACTTC. It encodes CALEIRGSYEQYF. This chain joins TRBV30 and TRBJ2-7; tentative D call: TRBD1 (6 bases). This CDR3 contains 13 residues. Trimming removed 7 bases from V and 1 base from J, with 14 bases in between. Germline lookup yields CDR1 GTSNPN and CDR2 SVGIG (reference sequence).